These 12 T cell receptor beta chains came from one sample sequenced in a study of T-cell memory formation after mild COVID-19. TCRdb reprocessed the 5' RACE reads via MiXCR and lists one record per CDR3 protein. Of 280,000 or so distinct CDR3 sequences in the sample, less than 9.5% were seen once. The sequenced material came from PBMCs or a T cell subset sorted from them (not recorded which). Source of these receptors: a man aged 18-30 years who had mild COVID-19 (a few samples of this study predate the infection). Cell type and time point are not known.

V gene TRBV7-8 combines with J gene TRBJ1-6; D uncertain. This CDR3 spans 12 amino acids. In germline, CDR1 is SGHVS, CDR2 FQNEAQ. The V end was cut by 2 bases, the J end by 8 bases, with 4 bases between. As DNA, the CDR3 is TGTGCCAGCAGCTTACGGGATTCACCCCTCCACTTT. Residues: CASSLRDSPLHF.

This clonotype was seen more than once but under ten times. V usage is TRBV20-1 and J usage is TRBJ1-6; D may be TRBD1 (6 bases). The V gene lost 6 bases and the J gene lost 7 bases, with 13 bases spanning the gap. The germline CDR1 and CDR2 sequences are DFQATT and SNEGSKA (reference sequence). The CDR3 has 13 amino acids. CDR3 sequence reads: CSAQGTPNSPLHF. The DNA of the CDR3 is TGCAGTGCACAAGGGACACCCAATTCACCCCTCCACTTT.

The DNA for the CDR3 is TGTGCCAGCAGCATCCGGGACAGACGGTTAAACACTGAAGCTTTCTTT. It specifies CASSIRDRRLNTEAFF. This chain joins TRBV6-6 and TRBJ1-1, with TRBD1 identical over 7 bases. The germline CDR1 and CDR2 sequences are MNHNY and SVGAGI (reference sequence). This CDR3 is built from 16 residues. The V segment lost 6 bases and the J segment 2 bases; nucleotides outside the gene matches: 12.

The gene calls are TRBV5-8 and TRBJ2-1; TRBD2 might be the D (5 bases). Trimming left V 4 bases short and J 10 bases short, with 15 bases between. Germline V gene data show CDR1 as SGHTS and CDR2 as YDEGEE. The CDR3 runs 13 residues. Here the CDR3 DNA reads TGTGCCAGCAGCCTGGACTCTCCCGCCGAGCAGTTCTTC. Encoded protein: CASSLDSPAEQFF.

The chain carries TRBV5-1 and TRBJ1-1; TRBD1 agrees at 9 bases. V gave up 3 bases and J gave up 6 bases; unmatched junction bases: 12. The germline V gene has CDR1 SGHRS and CDR2 YFSETQ. The CDR3 has 16 amino acids. As DNA, the CDR3 is TGCGCCAGCAGCTACTGGACAGGGGCTTTGGGCGCTGAAGCTTTCTTT. This codes for CASSYWTGALGAEAFF. Full variable domain (rest looked up from reference TRBV5-1 and TRBJ1-1): KAGVTQTPRYLIKTRGQQVTLSCSPISGHRSVSWYQQTPGQGLQFLFEYFSETQRNKGNFPGRFSGRQFSNSRSEMNVSTLELGDSALYLCASSYWTGALGAEAFFGQGTRLTVV.

The V gene is TRBV6-1, the J gene TRBJ2-3; 10 nucleotides match TRBD2. V shed 6 bases, J shed 3 bases, and the junction held 15 bases outside the gene matches. Germline loops: CDR1 MNHNS, CDR2 SASEGT. There are 18 residues in the CDR3. CDR3 region: CASRVSAGGALATDTQYF. The CDR3 coding sequence is TGTGCCAGCAGGGTCTCAGCGGGGGGGGCCCTTGCGACAGATACGCAGTATTTT.

The chain couples TRBV7-6 to TRBJ2-1; TRBD2 matches 8 bases. Germline V gene data show CDR1 as SGHVS and CDR2 as FNYEAQ. Unmatched junction bases numbered 5, after V lost 2 bases and J lost 5 bases. The length of the CDR3 is 15 residues. The CDR3: CASSLRNGGDNEQFF. In DNA, the CDR3 is TGTGCCAGCAGCTTAAGAAACGGGGGGGACAATGAGCAGTTCTTC.

The gene calls are TRBV20-1 and TRBJ2-3; 10 positions match TRBD2. Per germline, CDR1 DFQATT and CDR2 SNEGSKA (reference sequence). The CDR3 extends over 14 amino acids. V lost 3 bases, J lost 8 bases, and 8 bases stayed unmatched. This chain's CDR3 is CSARASGGPGTQYF. The CDR3 coding sequence is TGCAGTGCTAGGGCTAGCGGGGGCCCGGGTACGCAGTATTTT.

This sequence joins TRBV12-3 or TRBV12-4 and TRBJ2-3, with 10 nucleotides matching TRBD2. The CDR3 is made up of 15 amino acids. V was clipped by 3 bases and J by 5 bases; unmatched bases: 5. The CDR3 DNA is TGTGCCAGCAGTTTTAGAGCGGGGGGGCAAGATACGCAGTATTTT. Translation: CASSFRAGGQDTQYF.

The chain combines TRBV5-1 with TRBJ2-7; no firm D call. V was cut by 0 bases and J by 5 bases, with 15 bases left in between. CDR1 is SGHRS and CDR2 is YFSETQ in the germline V gene. This CDR3 is 15 amino acids long. CDR3 in amino acids: CASSLVSSRAHEQYF. In DNA form, the CDR3 reads TGCGCCAGCAGCTTGGTTTCCAGTCGGGCCCACGAGCAGTACTTC. The complete variable domain, with remaining parts taken from reference TRBV5-1 and TRBJ2-7, reads KAGVTQTPRYLIKTRGQQVTLSCSPISGHRSVSWYQQTPGQGLQFLFEYFSETQRNKGNFPGRFSGRQFSNSRSEMNVSTLELGDSALYLCASSLVSSRAHEQYFGPGTRLTVT.

This clonotype was observed a few times. The chain's CDR3 is CASSLDGTGLNTEAFF. The CDR3 nucleotides read TGTGCCAGCAGCTTAGACGGGACAGGGTTGAACACTGAAGCTTTCTTT. The chain combines TRBV11-2 with TRBJ1-1; 9 positions match TRBD1. CDR1 SGHAT and CDR2 FQNNGV come from the germline V gene. The CDR3 has 16 amino acids. Trimming removed 0 bases from V and 0 bases from J; junction bases left unmatched: 2.

The table lists this clonotype with many counts. The chain couples TRBV6-5 to TRBJ2-1; 8 bases are shared with TRBD1. With V trimmed by 8 bases and J by 7 bases, 7 bases remained unmatched. CDR3 length: 13 amino acids. Germline lookup yields CDR1 MNHEY and CDR2 SVGAGI. The CDR3 coding sequence is TGTGCCAGCGGGGACAGGCCCTCGAATGAGCAGTTCTTC. Protein: CASGDRPSNEQFF.